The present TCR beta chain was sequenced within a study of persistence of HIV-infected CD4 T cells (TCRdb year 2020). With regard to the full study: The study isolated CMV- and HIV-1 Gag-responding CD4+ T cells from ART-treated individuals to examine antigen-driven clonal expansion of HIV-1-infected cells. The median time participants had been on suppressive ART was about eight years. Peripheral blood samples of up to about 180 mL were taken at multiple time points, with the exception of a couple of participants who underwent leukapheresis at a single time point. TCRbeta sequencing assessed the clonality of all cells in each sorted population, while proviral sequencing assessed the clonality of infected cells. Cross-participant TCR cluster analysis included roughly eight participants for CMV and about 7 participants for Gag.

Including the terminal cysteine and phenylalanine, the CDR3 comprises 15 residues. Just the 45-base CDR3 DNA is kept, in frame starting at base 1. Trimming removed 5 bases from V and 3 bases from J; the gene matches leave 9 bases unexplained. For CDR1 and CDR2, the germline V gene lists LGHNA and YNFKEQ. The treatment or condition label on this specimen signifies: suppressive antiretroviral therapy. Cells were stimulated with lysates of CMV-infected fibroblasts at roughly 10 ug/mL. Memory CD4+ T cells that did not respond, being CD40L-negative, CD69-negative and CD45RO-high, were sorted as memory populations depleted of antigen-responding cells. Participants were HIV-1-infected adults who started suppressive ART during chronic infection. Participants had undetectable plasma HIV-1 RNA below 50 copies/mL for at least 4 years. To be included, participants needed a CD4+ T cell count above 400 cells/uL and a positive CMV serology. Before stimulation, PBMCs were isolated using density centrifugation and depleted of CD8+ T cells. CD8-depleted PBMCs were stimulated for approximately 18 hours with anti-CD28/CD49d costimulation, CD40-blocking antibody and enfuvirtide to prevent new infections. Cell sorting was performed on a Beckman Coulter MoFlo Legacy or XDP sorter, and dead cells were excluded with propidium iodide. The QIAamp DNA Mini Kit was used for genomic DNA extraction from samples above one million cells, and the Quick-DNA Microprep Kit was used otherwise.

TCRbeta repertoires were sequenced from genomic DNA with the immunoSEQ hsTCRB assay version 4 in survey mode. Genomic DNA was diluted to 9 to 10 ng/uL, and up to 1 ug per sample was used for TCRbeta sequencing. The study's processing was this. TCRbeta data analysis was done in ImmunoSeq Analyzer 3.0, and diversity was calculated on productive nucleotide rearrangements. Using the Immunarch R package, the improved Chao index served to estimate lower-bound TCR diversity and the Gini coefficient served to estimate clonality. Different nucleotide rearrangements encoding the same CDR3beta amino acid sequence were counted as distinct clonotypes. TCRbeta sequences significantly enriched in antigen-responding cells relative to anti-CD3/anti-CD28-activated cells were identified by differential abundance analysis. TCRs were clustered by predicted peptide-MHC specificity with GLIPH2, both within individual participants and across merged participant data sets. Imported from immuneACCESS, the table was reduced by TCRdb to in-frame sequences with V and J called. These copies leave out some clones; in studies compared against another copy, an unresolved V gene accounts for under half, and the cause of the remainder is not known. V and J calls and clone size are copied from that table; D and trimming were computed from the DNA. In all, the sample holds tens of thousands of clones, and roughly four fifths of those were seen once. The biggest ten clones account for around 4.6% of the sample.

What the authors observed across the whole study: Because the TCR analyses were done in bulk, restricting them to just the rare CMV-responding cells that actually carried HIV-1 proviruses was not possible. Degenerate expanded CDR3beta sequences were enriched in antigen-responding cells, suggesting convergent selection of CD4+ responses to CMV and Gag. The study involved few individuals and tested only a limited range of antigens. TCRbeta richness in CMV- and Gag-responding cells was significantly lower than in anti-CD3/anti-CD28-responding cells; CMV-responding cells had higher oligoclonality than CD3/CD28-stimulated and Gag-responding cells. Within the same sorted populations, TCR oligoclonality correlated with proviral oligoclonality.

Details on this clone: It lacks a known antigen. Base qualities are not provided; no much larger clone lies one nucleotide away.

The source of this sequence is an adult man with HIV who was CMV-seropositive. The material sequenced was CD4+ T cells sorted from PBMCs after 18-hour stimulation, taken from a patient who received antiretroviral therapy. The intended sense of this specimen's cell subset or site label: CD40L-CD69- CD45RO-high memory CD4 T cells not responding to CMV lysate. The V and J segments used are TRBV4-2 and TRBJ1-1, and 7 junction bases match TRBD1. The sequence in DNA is TGTGCCAGCAGCTTAGGAAGGGGGCTGGACACTGAAGCTTTCTTT. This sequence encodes CASSLGRGLDTEAFF.